This TCR beta chain emerged from a study of T cells in Graves' hyperthyroidism and ophthalmopathy. Study-wide background: At initial diagnosis, before any treatment had begun, peripheral blood was obtained. Study results and limitations: In the blood, most expanded thyroid clonotypes above 0.001 appeared as well.

The germline V and J ends were trimmed by 6 bases and 1 base, with 12 bases remaining between them. Germline V gene sequence: CDR1 LNHDA, CDR2 SQIVND (reference sequence). CDR3 length: 15 amino acids. Template material for amplifying TCR beta CDR3 regions consisted of RNA transcripts. Initially, a first-round RT-PCR of the TCR CDR3 employed the HTBI primer set. TCRdb used MiXCR to reprocess the multiplex PCR reads, holding one entry per CDR3 protein. In the table there are roughly 290,000 distinct CDR3 sequences, approximately 13% of which are singletons. Remarks on this clonotype: The antigen is not known.

Sequencing was carried out using blood. V and J are TRBV19 and TRBJ2-2; tentatively, D is TRBD1 (6 bases). The TCR was taken from a woman in her forties with Graves' hyperthyroidism. CDR3 region: CASSLTGVNTGELFF. DNA of the CDR3: TGTGCCAGTAGCTTGACAGGCGTGAACACCGGGGAGCTGTTTTTT.